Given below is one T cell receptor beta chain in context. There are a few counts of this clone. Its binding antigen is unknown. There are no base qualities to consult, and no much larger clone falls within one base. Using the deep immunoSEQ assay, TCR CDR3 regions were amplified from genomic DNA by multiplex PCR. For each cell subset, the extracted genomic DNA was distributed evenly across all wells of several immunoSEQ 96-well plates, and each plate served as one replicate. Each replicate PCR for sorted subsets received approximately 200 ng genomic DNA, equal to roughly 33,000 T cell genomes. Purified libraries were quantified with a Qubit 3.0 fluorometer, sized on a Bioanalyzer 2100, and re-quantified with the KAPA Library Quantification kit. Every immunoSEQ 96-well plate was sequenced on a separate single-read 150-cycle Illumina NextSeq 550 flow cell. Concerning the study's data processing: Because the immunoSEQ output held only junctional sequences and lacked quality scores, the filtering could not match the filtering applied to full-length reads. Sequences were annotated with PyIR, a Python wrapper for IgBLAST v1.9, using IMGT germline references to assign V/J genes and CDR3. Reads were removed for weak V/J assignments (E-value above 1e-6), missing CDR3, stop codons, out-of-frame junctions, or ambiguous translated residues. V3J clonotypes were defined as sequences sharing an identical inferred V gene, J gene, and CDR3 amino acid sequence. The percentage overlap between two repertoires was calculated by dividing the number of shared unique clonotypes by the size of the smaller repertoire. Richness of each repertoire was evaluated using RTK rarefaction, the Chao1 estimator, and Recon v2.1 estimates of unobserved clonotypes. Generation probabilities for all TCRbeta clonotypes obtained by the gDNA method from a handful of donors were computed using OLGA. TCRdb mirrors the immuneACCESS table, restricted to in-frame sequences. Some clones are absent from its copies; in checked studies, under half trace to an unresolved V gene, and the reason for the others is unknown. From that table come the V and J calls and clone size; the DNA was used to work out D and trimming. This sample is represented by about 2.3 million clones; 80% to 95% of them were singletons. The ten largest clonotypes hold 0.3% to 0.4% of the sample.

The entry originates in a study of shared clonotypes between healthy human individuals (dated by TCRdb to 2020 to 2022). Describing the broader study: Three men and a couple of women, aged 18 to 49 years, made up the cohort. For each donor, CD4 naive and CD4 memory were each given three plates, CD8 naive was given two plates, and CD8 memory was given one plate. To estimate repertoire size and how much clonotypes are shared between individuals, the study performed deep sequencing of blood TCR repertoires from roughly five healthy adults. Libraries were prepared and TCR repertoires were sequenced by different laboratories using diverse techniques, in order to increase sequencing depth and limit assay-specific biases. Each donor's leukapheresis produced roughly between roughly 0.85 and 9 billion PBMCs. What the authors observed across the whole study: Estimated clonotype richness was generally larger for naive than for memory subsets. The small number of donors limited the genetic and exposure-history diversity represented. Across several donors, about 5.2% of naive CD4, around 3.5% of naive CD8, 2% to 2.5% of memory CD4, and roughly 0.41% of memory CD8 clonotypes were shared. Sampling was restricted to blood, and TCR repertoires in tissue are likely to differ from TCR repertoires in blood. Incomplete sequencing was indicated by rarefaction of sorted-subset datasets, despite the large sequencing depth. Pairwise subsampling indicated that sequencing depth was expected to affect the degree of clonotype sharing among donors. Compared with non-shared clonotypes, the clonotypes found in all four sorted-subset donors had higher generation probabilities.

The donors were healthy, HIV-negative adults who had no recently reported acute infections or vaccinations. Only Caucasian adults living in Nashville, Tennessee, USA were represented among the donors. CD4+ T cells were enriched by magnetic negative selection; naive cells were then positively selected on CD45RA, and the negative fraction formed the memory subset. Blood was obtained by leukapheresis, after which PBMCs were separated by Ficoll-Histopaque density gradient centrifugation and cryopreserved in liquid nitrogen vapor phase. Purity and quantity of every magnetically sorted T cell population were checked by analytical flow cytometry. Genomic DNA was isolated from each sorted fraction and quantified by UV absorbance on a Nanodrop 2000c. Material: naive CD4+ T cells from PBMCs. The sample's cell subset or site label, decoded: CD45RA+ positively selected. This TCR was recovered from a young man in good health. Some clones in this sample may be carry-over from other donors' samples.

CDR3 region: CASSLNSGADSYNEQFF. The DNA reads as follows: TGTGCCAGCAGCTTAAACAGCGGAGCCGACTCCTACAATGAGCAGTTCTTC. The chain links TRBV7-2 with TRBJ2-1; matching of 5 bases hints at TRBD2 as the D gene. V is cut by 2 bases and J by 0 bases, and the space between the germline ends is 14 bases. The CDR3 holds 17 amino acids from the cysteine to the phenylalanine. Solely the CDR3 DNA is kept, with 51 bases framed from the first base. Via the germline V gene, CDR1 is SGHTA and CDR2 FQGNSA.